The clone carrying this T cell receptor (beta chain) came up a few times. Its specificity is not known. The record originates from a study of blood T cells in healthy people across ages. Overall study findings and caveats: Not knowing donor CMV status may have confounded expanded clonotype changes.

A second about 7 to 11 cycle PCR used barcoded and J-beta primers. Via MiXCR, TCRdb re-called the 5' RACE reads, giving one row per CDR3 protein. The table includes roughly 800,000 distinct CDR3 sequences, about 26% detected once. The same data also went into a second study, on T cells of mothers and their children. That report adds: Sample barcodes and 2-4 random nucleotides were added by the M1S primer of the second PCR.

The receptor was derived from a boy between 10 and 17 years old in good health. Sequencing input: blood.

Here the CDR3 DNA reads TGTGCCAGCAGCCTACGGGGGGGGAGCTCCTACAATGAGCAGTTCTTC. It translates to CASSLRGGSSYNEQFF. V usage is TRBV9 and J usage is TRBJ2-1; the match to TRBD2 covers 8 bases. The junction had 6 bases not matched to a gene; V was cut back by 4 bases and J by 0 bases. This CDR3 has 16 amino acids. The germline V gene encodes CDR1 SGDLS and CDR2 YYNGEE.